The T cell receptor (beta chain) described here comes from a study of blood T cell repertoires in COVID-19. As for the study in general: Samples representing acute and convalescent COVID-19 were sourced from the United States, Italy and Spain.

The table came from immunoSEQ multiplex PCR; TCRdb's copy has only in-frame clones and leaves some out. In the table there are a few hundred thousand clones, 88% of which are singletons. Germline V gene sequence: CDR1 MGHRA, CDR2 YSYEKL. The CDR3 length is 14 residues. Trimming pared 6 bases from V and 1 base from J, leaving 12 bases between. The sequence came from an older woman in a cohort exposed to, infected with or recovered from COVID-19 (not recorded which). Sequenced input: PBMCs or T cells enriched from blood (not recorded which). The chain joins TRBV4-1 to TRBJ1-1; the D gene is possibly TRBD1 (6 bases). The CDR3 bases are TGCGCCAGCAGAGGGACACTAAAGAACACTGAAGCTTTCTTT. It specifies CASRGTLKNTEAFF.